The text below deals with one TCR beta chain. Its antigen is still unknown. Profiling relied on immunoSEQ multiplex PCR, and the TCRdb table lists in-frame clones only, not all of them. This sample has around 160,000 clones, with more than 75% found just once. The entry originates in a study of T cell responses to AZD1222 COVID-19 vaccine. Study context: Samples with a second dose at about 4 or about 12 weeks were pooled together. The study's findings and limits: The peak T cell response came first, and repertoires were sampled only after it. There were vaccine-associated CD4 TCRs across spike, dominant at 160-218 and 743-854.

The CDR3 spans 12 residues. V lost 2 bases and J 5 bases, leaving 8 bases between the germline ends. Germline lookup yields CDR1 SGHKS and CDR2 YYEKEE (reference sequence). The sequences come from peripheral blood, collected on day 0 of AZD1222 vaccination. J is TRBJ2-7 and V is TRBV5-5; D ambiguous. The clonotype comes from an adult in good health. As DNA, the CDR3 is TGTGCCAGCAGCTTTATAGGGAACGAGCAGTACTTC. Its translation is CASSFIGNEQYF.